This TCR beta chain was found in a study of T cells in tuberculosis. Study information: The T cells targeted glucose monomycolate, a mycobacterial lipid, via CD1B.

Produced via immunoSEQ multiplex PCR; TCRdb's table is partial and in-frame only. The data contain around 60,000 clones, around 81% of them singletons. This clone was observed a single time. This CDR3 contains 14 residues. V was pared by 4 bases and J by 8 bases, with 15 bases between. Sorting used thawed, overnight-rested PBMC stained with anti-CD3, a viability dye and GMM-loaded CD1B tetramer. The lipid loaded on the CD1B tetramers was C32 glucose monomycolate from Rhodococcus equi. Each donor contributed some 100,000 sorted tetramer-negative cells. The chain couples TRBV23-1 to TRBJ2-1; D is perhaps TRBD2 (5 bases). Being an ORF, TRBV23-1 has a function that is uncertain. Material: CD1b-GMM tetramer-negative cells sorted from PBMCs. This receptor was taken from an adult woman with latent tuberculosis. The DNA for the CDR3 is TGCGCCAGCAGTCGAAAAAGGACTTTCGATGAGCAGTTCTTC. Amino acid sequence: CASSRKRTFDEQFF.